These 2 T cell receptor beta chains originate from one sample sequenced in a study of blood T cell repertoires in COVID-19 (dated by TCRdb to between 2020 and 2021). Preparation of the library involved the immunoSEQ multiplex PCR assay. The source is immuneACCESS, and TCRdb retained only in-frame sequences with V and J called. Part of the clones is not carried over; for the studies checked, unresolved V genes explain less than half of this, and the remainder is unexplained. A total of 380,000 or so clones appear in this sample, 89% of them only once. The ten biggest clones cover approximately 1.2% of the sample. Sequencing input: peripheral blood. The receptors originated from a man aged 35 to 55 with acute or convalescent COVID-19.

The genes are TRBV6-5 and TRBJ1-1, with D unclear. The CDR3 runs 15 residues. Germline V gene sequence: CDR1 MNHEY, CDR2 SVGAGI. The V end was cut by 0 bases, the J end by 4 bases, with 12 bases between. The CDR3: CASSYSIGSSTEAFF. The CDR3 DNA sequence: TGTGCCAGCAGTTACTCGATCGGGTCGAGCACTGAAGCTTTCTTT.

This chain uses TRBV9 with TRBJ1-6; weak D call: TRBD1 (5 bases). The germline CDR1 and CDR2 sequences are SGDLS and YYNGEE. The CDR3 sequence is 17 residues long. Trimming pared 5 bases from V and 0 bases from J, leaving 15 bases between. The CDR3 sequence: CASSRETASSYNSPLHF. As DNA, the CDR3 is TGTGCCAGCAGTCGGGAGACAGCTAGCTCCTATAATTCACCCCTCCACTTT. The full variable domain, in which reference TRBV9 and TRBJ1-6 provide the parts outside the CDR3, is DSGVTQTPKHLITATGQRVTLRCSPRSGDLSVYWYQQSLDQGLQFLIQYYNGEERAKGNILERFSAQQFPDLHSELNLSSLELGDSALYFCASSRETASSYNSPLHFGNGTRLTVT.